This T cell receptor (beta chain) appears in the sequencing data of a study of cytomegalovirus exposure and HLA in healthy donors. General study points: In a later analysis, CMV-associated beta chains were mostly HLA-associated, it appeared. HLA allele associations emerged for roughly 17,000 TCR beta sequences in a later analysis, at 0.05 false discovery rate. The authors assumed roughly uniform sequencing depth across donors for presence/absence analyses.

PCR was performed using 60 Vbeta and 13 Jbeta primers. Using immunoSEQ multiplex PCR, the repertoire was profiled, and TCRdb retains in-frame clones only, with some absent. The table shows some 110,000 clones, with about 80% occurring only once. From germline, CDR1 is LNHDA and CDR2 SQIVND (reference sequence). V lost 3 bases, J lost 4 bases, and 10 bases lay in between. CDR3 length equals 14 residues. In the case of this clone: Antigen: not known.

Sequencing input: PBMCs. The sequence derives from a man aged 40-49 years in good health and CMV-seronegative. This chain uses TRBV19 with TRBJ2-1; weak D call: TRBD2 (7 bases). The CDR3 region is CASSIGGLYNEQFF. In DNA, the CDR3 is TGTGCCAGTAGTATCGGGGGGCTATACAATGAGCAGTTCTTC.